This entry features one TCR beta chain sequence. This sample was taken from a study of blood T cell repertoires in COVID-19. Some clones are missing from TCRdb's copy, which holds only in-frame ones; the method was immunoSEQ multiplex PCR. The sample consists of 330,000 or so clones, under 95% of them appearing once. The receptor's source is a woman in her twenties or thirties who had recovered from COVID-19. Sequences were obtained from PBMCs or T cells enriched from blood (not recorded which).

The CDR3 protein is CASSLAGTGTEAFF. In DNA, the CDR3 is TGTGCCAGCAGCTTAGCCGGGACAGGGACTGAAGCTTTCTTT. V and J are TRBV7-8 and TRBJ1-1; 9 positions agree with TRBD1. The germline V gene encodes CDR1 SGHVS and CDR2 FQNEAQ. This CDR3 is 14 amino acids long. After removal of 0 bases from V and 5 bases from J, the junction contained 1 base not matched to a gene.